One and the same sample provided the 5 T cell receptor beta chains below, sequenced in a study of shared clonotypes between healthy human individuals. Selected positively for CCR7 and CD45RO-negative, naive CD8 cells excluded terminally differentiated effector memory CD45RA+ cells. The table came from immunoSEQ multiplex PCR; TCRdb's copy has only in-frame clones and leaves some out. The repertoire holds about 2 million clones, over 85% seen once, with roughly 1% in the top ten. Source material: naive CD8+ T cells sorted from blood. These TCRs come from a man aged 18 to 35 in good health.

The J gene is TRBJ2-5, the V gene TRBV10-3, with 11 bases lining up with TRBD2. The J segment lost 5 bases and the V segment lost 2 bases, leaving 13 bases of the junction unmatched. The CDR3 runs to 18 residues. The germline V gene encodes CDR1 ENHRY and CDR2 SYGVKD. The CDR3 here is CAISEAPLAGGFGETQYF. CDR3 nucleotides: TGTGCCATCAGTGAGGCTCCTCTAGCGGGGGGATTTGGTGAGACCCAGTACTTC.

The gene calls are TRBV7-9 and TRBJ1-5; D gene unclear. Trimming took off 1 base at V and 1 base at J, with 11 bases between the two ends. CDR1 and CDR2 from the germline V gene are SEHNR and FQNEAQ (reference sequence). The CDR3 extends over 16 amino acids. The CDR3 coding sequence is TGTGCCAGCAGCTTAGGCCCAGGCGGGAGCAATCAGCCCCAGCATTTT. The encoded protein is CASSLGPGGSNQPQHF.

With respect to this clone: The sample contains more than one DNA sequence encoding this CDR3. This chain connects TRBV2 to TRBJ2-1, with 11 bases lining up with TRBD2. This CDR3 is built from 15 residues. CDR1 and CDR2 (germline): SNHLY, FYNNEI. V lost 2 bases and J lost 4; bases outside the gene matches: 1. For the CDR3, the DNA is TGTGCCAGCAGTGAAAGACTAGCGGGATACAATGAGCAGTTCTTC. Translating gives CASSERLAGYNEQFF.

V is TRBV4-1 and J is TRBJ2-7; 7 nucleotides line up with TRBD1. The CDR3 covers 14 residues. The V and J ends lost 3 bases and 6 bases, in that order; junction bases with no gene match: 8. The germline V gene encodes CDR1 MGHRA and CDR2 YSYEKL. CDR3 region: CASSHPLTGSEQYF. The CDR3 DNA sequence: TGCGCCAGCAGCCACCCTCTGACAGGGTCCGAGCAGTACTTC.

The CDR3 region has the DNA TGTGCCAGCAGCTTGGAGGGGGCGGGAGCTTTCTTT. Amino acid sequence: CASSLEGAGAFF. The chain combines TRBV5-6 with TRBJ1-1; 7 bases align to TRBD1. The trim removed 0 bases at V and 10 bases at J, leaving 3 bases unmatched. The CDR3 has 12 residues. Germline values: CDR1 SGHDT, CDR2 YYEEEE.